Presented here are 8 T cell receptor beta chains from one specimen sequenced in a study of patients and donors after allogeneic stem cell transplantation. TCRdb passed the RT-PCR reads through MiXCR, listing each CDR3 protein once. The table includes hundreds of thousands of distinct CDR3 sequences, around 40% detected once. The sequencing input was blood, either unsorted or a sorted T cell fraction (not recorded which). The receptors derive from a human donor who was either an allogeneic HSCT recipient or a stem cell or donor lymphocyte infusion donor (not recorded which). It is not recorded whose cells these are; they may come from a transplant donor.

In its sample, this clonotype was seen a few times. V usage is TRBV28 and J usage is TRBJ1-2, with no clear D. Looked up from germline, CDR1 is MDHEN and CDR2 is SYDVKM. This CDR3 has 14 amino acids. Trimming pared 6 bases from V and 8 bases from J, leaving 19 bases between. Here the CDR3 reads CASSRPGDPRGYTF. CDR3 DNA sequence: TGTGCCAGCAGCCGCCCTGGTGATCCACGGGGCTACACCTTC.

This clonotype was seen only once. This chain links TRBV5-1 with TRBJ2-2, with TRBD1 matching 8 bases. Germline-derived CDR1 and CDR2 are SGHRS and YFSETQ. J lost 5 bases, V lost 9 bases, and 12 bases had no gene match. This CDR3 region has 15 residues. In DNA form, the CDR3 reads TGCGCCACCAAAGGACAGGGAGGCTTAACCGGGGAGCTGTTTTTT. This gives the protein CATKGQGGLTGELFF.

V is TRBV6-1 and J is TRBJ1-6; D not resolved. There are 16 residues in the CDR3. V was cut by 1 base and J by 4 bases, with 11 bases left in between. Germline CDR1 reads MNHNS; CDR2 reads SASEGT. The CDR3 coding sequence is TGTGCCAGCAGTGAAGGCCCCAACAGTTATAATTCACCCCTCCACTTT. Protein product: CASSEGPNSYNSPLHF.

This clonotype has more than one count but fewer than ten. The chain links TRBV6-1 to TRBJ1-2; D not certain. Germline lookup yields CDR1 MNHNS and CDR2 SASEGT. V was cut by 0 bases and J by 1 base, with 6 bases left in between. The CDR3 runs 14 residues. CDR3 region: CASSEALFNYGYTF. The CDR3 region has the DNA TGTGCCAGCAGTGAAGCGCTGTTTAACTATGGCTACACCTTC.

The rearrangement joins TRBV2 to TRBJ1-6, with TRBD1 matching over 7 bases. The germline gives CDR1 SNHLY, CDR2 FYNNEI. The CDR3 is made up of 18 amino acids. J gave up 2 bases and V 6 bases, and 13 bases lay outside the gene matches. The CDR3: CASSLTGQAHAYNSPLHF. The CDR3 coding sequence is TGTGCCAGCAGCCTCACCGGACAGGCGCACGCCTATAATTCACCCCTCCACTTT.

Only a few counts were recorded for this clonotype. The V and J genes are TRBV12-3 or TRBV12-4 and TRBJ1-5; no reliable D call. The V gene lost 6 bases and the J gene lost 2 bases, with 11 bases spanning the gap. There are 14 residues in the CDR3. CDR3 protein: CASSEKRGNQPQHF. CDR3 nucleotides: TGTGCCAGCAGCGAGAAGCGAGGCAATCAGCCCCAGCATTTT.

A few counts support this clonotype. V and J are TRBV3-1 and TRBJ2-6, with 9 bases identical to TRBD1. In germline, CDR1 is LGHDT, CDR2 YNNKEL (reference sequence). J was trimmed by 2 bases and V by 4 bases; bases with no gene match: 9. The CDR3 contains 18 residues. CDR3 DNA: TGTGCCAGCAGCCTCCGCCGGGACAGGGTGACTGGGGCCAACGTCCTGACTTTC. Amino acid sequence: CASSLRRDRVTGANVLTF.

This clonotype showed up just a few times. J is TRBJ1-1 and V is TRBV7-2; TRBD1 might be the D (5 bases). This CDR3 region has 15 residues. Per germline, CDR1 SGHTA and CDR2 FQGNSA. Trimming stripped 2 bases from V and 1 base from J, with 11 bases between. CDR3 in amino acids: CASSLQSGRNTEAFF. CDR3 nucleotide sequence: TGTGCCAGCAGCTTACAGTCAGGGAGGAACACTGAAGCTTTCTTT.